A selection of T cell receptor beta chains follows, all from one sample in a study of identical twins. In TCRdb, the 5' RACE reads were re-called with MiXCR into one record per CDR3 protein. The sample contains about 340,000 distinct CDR3 sequences, around 9.7% of which appear only once. Sequences were obtained from naive T cells sorted from blood. The receptors here all came from a woman between 50 and 59 years old in good health. Both conserved end residues are part of each CDR3. D genes are given only for firm matches. The listing skips clone size in some rows; elsewhere it reads once, few, many or a size class.

abundance	j_gene	len	d_gene	v_gene	CDR3nt	CDR3aa
NA	TRBJ2-1	15	TRBD1	TRBV7-9	TGTGCCAGCAGCGCAGCCGGGACAGTTTACAATGAGCAGTTCTTC	CASSAAGTVYNEQFF
NA	TRBJ2-3	12	NA	TRBV20-1	TGCAGTGGGCTCACTAGCACAGATACGCAGTATTTT	CSGLTSTDTQYF
many	TRBJ1-1	14	NA	TRBV14	TGTGCCAGCAGCCGGAATATAATGAACACTGAAGCTTTCTTT	CASSRNIMNTEAFF
many	TRBJ2-7	14	TRBD2	TRBV15	TGTGCCACCAGCAGAGATCCCACTAGCGGCGAGCAGTACTTC	CATSRDPTSGEQYF
many	TRBJ2-1	13	TRBD2	TRBV5-1	TGCGCCAGCGGGGGGGTGGGGAACAATGAGCAGTTCTTC	CASGGVGNNEQFF
few	TRBJ2-2	17	TRBD1	TRBV4-1	TGCGCCAGCAGCCAAGATAGGGACAGGGGGAACACCGGGGAGCTGTTTTTT	CASSQDRDRGNTGELFF
few	TRBJ2-5	15	NA	TRBV12-3/TRBV12-4	TGTGCCAGCAGCCAGTCGCCGCGGGGTTGGGAGACCCAGTACTTC	CASSQSPRGWETQYF
many	TRBJ2-1	16	NA	TRBV24-1	TGTGCCACCAGTGATTCAGGGGACTTCCCTATGAATGAGCAGTTCTTC	CATSDSGDFPMNEQFF
NA	TRBJ2-1	15	NA	TRBV9	TGTGCCAGCAGCGGTTCGGGACTTAGTTACAATGAGCAGTTCTTC	CASSGSGLSYNEQFF
many	TRBJ2-1	14	TRBD2	TRBV4-2	TGTGCCAGCAGCCAAACTAGCGGCGTGGATGAGCAGTTCTTC	CASSQTSGVDEQFF
many	TRBJ2-5	13	NA	TRBV5-1	TGCGCCAGCAGCTCCGGACTCGAAGAGACCCAGTACTTC	CASSSGLEETQYF
many	TRBJ2-3	15	TRBD2	TRBV4-1	TGCGCCAGCAGCCAAGTGGGACTAGCGGCAGATACGCAGTATTTT	CASSQVGLAADTQYF
many	TRBJ2-5	16	NA	TRBV11-2	TGTGCCAGCAGCTTAGGGGTCATTGGACAGCAAGAGACCCAGTACTTC	CASSLGVIGQQETQYF
NA	TRBJ2-1	12	TRBD1	TRBV7-9	TGTGCCAGCAGCTTAGTAGGGGGCCTGGGGTTCTTC	CASSLVGGLGFF
NA	TRBJ2-1	13	NA	TRBV27	TGTGCCAGCAGTTTATCCAGCCACAATGAGCAGTTCTTC	CASSLSSHNEQFF
NA	TRBJ2-7	13	TRBD1	TRBV27	TGTGCCAGCAGTACAGGGGGATGGTACGAGCAGTACTTC	CASSTGGWYEQYF
few	TRBJ2-1	16	NA	TRBV20-1	TGCAGTGCTCTTCTCTATGAGGGGCAGGCATACAATGAGCAGTTCTTC	CSALLYEGQAYNEQFF
few	TRBJ2-1	16	NA	TRBV6-6	TGTGCCACAACTGGGTCGGGAGATAGCTCCTACAATGAGCAGTTCTTC	CATTGSGDSSYNEQFF
NA	TRBJ2-1	14	NA	TRBV11-3	TGTGCCAGCAGCTTTTCCCGGATGTACAATGAGCAGTTCTTC	CASSFSRMYNEQFF
many	TRBJ2-1	14	TRBD2	TRBV7-9	TGTGCCAGCAGCTACGGAACTAGCGACAATGAGCAGTTCTTC	CASSYGTSDNEQFF
NA	TRBJ1-1	13	NA	TRBV10-3	TGTGCCATCTCCAGGACGGGGGACACTGAAGCTTTCTTT	CAISRTGDTEAFF
few	TRBJ1-3	13	NA	TRBV7-9	TGTGCCAGCAGCTTCTTTGGGGGAAACACCATATATTTT	CASSFFGGNTIYF
many	TRBJ2-1	11	NA	TRBV27	TGTGCCAGCAGTTGGTCCAATGAGCAGTTCTTC	CASSWSNEQFF
NA	TRBJ2-1	16	TRBD2	TRBV12-3/TRBV12-4	TGTGCCAGCAGTATATCTAGCGGGAGCTCCTACAATGAGCAGTTCTTC	CASSISSGSSYNEQFF
NA	TRBJ1-2	13	NA	TRBV6-6	TGTGCCAGCACCATCAGAGATTTCGATGGCTACACCTTC	CASTIRDFDGYTF
NA	TRBJ2-5	18	TRBD2	TRBV7-9	TGTGCCAGCAGCTCCAGCAACCCACTAGCGGGAGTACGGGAGACCCAGTACTTC	CASSSSNPLAGVRETQYF
few	TRBJ2-7	16	NA	TRBV5-1	TGCGCCAGCAGCTTGGCCGGGCAGGTCTACTCCTACGAGCAGTACTTC	CASSLAGQVYSYEQYF
few	TRBJ2-1	16	TRBD2	TRBV7-2	TGTGCCAGCAGCTTCAGGGCGGGAGGCACCTACAATGAGCAGTTCTTC	CASSFRAGGTYNEQFF
many	TRBJ2-5	13	NA	TRBV6-2/TRBV6-3	TGTGCCAGCAGCCGACCGCCCCAAGAGACCCAGTACTTC	CASSRPPQETQYF
NA	TRBJ2-2	15	NA	TRBV6-5	TGTGCCAGCAGTTACTCATGGGAGGACACCGGGGAGCTGTTTTTT	CASSYSWEDTGELFF
NA	TRBJ2-7	15	NA	TRBV27	TGTGCCAGCAGCCACCTGGAACAGGGATCCCACGAGCAGTACTTC	CASSHLEQGSHEQYF
NA	TRBJ2-5	18	NA	TRBV4-1	TGCGCCAGCAGCCAAGAAAAGGGGCGGGGAATTGACCAAGAGACCCAGTACTTC	CASSQEKGRGIDQETQYF
few	TRBJ2-1	15	TRBD2	TRBV4-1	TGCGCCAGCAGCCAAGCGGGACTAGCGTTCGGGGAGCAGTTCTTC	CASSQAGLAFGEQFF
NA	TRBJ2-6	16	TRBD1	TRBV5-1	TGCGCCAGCAGCTTAACAGGGGTGCCTGGGGCCAACGTCCTGACTTTC	CASSLTGVPGANVLTF
NA	TRBJ1-2	16	TRBD1	TRBV5-1	TGCGCCAGCAGCTTGTCGACAGGGCGTTTGATCTATGGCTACACCTTC	CASSLSTGRLIYGYTF
NA	TRBJ2-1	13	NA	TRBV5-1	TGCGCCAGCAGCTTGTGGTGGGACAATGAGCAGTTCTTC	CASSLWWDNEQFF
many	TRBJ2-1	17	NA	TRBV5-1	TGCGCCAGCAGCTTCCCCCCGGGGGGCGGGAGTCACAATGAGCAGTTCTTC	CASSFPPGGGSHNEQFF
few	TRBJ2-3	12	NA	TRBV10-3	TGTGCCATCAGTGAGTATGAAGATACGCAGTATTTT	CAISEYEDTQYF
many	TRBJ2-3	16	NA	TRBV10-2	TGCGCCAGCAGCCTCCGGGACACCTATAGCACAGATACGCAGTATTTT	CASSLRDTYSTDTQYF
NA	TRBJ2-7	16	TRBD2	TRBV12-3/TRBV12-4	TGTGCCAGCTCTGCCGACGGGCGGGAGGACTCCTACGAGCAGTACTTC	CASSADGREDSYEQYF
few	TRBJ1-5	15	NA	TRBV12-3/TRBV12-4	TGTGCCAGCAGTTTAGCGGTAAACAGCAATCAGCCCCAGCATTTT	CASSLAVNSNQPQHF
NA	TRBJ2-3	17	NA	TRBV5-1	TGCGCCAGCAGCTTGGTCGGGACGGGGACACACAGAGATACGCAGTATTTT	CASSLVGTGTHRDTQYF
NA	TRBJ2-1	13	NA	TRBV7-2	TGTGCCAGCAGCTTAATTCTAAACAATGAGCAGTTCTTC	CASSLILNNEQFF
many	TRBJ1-5	14	NA	TRBV2	TGTGCCAGCAGTGGGGGGGGGGCCAGCCAGCCCCAGCATTTT	CASSGGGASQPQHF
NA	TRBJ1-1	11	NA	TRBV11-3	TGTGCCAGCAGCGGCAGAACTGAAGCTTTCTTT	CASSGRTEAFF
few	TRBJ1-1	15	NA	TRBV11-3	TGTGCCAGCAGCTTACATGTCAGCATGAACACTGAAGCTTTCTTT	CASSLHVSMNTEAFF
few	TRBJ2-3	16	TRBD2	TRBV5-6	TGTGCCAGCAGCGGACTAGCGTCTTACCTGGGGGATACGCAGTATTTT	CASSGLASYLGDTQYF
few	TRBJ2-7	12	NA	TRBV9	TGTGCCAGCAGCCGGGGGGCAGGTTATCTGCACTTC	CASSRGAGYLHF
many	TRBJ1-4	17	TRBD1	TRBV5-1	TGCGCCAGCAGCCCCCATTCCTCAGACAGGGACGGGGAAAAACTGTTTTTT	CASSPHSSDRDGEKLFF
many	TRBJ1-1	12	NA	TRBV20-1	TGCAGTGCTAGACCCCTCAGCGCTGAAGCTTTCTTT	CSARPLSAEAFF
few	TRBJ2-3	15	NA	TRBV27	TGTGCCAGCAGTTTAGCTAACCCAACCCCAGATACGCAGTATTTT	CASSLANPTPDTQYF
few	TRBJ1-6	15	NA	TRBV4-1	TGCGCCAGCAGCCAAGAGGCCGCCTATAATTCACCCCTCCACTTT	CASSQEAAYNSPLHF
few	TRBJ1-3	16	NA	TRBV6-1	TGTGCCAGCAGTACGCTACAGGGAGTGACTGGAAACACCATATATTTT	CASSTLQGVTGNTIYF
NA	TRBJ2-5	12	NA	TRBV2	TGTGCCAGCAAAGGGGGGGTAAAGACCCAGTACTTC	CASKGGVKTQYF
NA	TRBJ1-2	14	NA	TRBV5-1	TGCGCCAGCAGCTTTTTGATGACGGCGGGAGGCTACACCTTC	CASSFLMTAGGYTF
NA	TRBJ2-7	14	TRBD2	TRBV13	TGTGCCAGCAGTCCCCCAGCGGGAGATGACGAGCAGTACTTC	CASSPPAGDDEQYF
many	TRBJ2-1	15	NA	TRBV3-1	TGTGCCAGCAGCCGGGACATTGGGGGGAGGAATGAGCAGTTCTTC	CASSRDIGGRNEQFF
few	TRBJ1-1	15	NA	TRBV4-1	TGCGCCAGCAGCAGACAGGAGACCATGAACACTGAAGCTTTCTTT	CASSRQETMNTEAFF
many	TRBJ2-3	12	NA	TRBV12-3/TRBV12-4	TGTGCCAGCGGTCCGGGGACAGATACGCAGTATTTT	CASGPGTDTQYF
NA	TRBJ2-1	14	NA	TRBV19	TGTGCCAGTAGTATTTGGGGGCTGTACAATGAGCAGTTCTTC	CASSIWGLYNEQFF